This entry concerns a single T cell receptor beta chain. Its antigen remains unidentified. Generated by immunoSEQ multiplex PCR, the TCRdb table keeps only in-frame clones and is missing some. The sample has roughly 36,000 clones; around 93% are singletons. This sample was included in a study of T cells in localized non-small cell lung cancer. Study-wide points: Increased T cell density in blood showed an association with longer overall survival. Detection in adjacent lung was observed for a median around 55 of the top 100 tumor clones. Highest T cell clonality was seen in uninvolved adjacent lung, surpassing that measured in tumor.

The CDR3 is 12 amino acids. The V gene lost 5 bases and the J gene lost 6 bases, with 10 bases spanning the gap. Germline V gene sequence: CDR1 SEHNR, CDR2 FQNEAQ (reference sequence). The receptor comes from a man between 40 and 75 years old with stage II lung adenocarcinoma. The chain is built from TRBV7-9 and TRBJ1-1; D gene ambiguous. Sequencing was performed on PBMCs, taken before any cancer treatment. The CDR3 is CASSRGSSEAFF. The CDR3 bases are TGTGCCAGCAGCCGAGGTTCTTCTGAAGCTTTCTTT.